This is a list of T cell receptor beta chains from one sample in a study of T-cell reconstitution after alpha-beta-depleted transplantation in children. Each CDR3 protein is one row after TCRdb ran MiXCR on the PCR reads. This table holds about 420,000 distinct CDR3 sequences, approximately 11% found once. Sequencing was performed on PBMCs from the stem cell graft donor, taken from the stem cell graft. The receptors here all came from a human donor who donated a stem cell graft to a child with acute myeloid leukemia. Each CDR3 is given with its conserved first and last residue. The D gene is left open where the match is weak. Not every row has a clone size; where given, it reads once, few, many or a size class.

TGCAGCGCTCAGAGCTCCTATAATTCACCCCTCCACTTT CSAQSSYNSPLHF TRBJ1-6 TRBV20-1 many .
TGCGCCAGCAGCCAAGGATCGACAGGCACTGAAGCTTTCTTT CASSQGSTGTEAFF TRBJ1-1 TRBV4-1 few .
TGTGCTAGTGGTTTGGTACTTAACAGGCAAGGAAACACCATATATTTT CASGLVLNRQGNTIYF TRBJ1-3 TRBV12-5 . .
TGCAGTGCTAGTATGGGAATCGGAGGGGAACAGCCCCAGCATTTT CSASMGIGGEQPQHF TRBJ1-5 TRBV20-1 . .
TGTGACAGCAGGGGACAGGGGGCCCCATACACCGGGGAGCTGTTTTTT CDSRGQGAPYTGELFF TRBJ2-2 TRBV2 . TRBD1
TGCGCCAGCAGCCAAGATAGTCGGGGGGTAGGTGGCTACACCTTC CASSQDSRGVGGYTF TRBJ1-2 TRBV4-1 . .
TGCGCCAGCAGTGCATACACTGAAGCTTTCTTT CASSAYTEAFF TRBJ1-1 TRBV10-2 . .
TGTGCCAGCAGGGGCGGGGGAGACTACAATGAGCAGTTCTTC CASRGGGDYNEQFF TRBJ2-1 TRBV27 . TRBD2
TGCGCCAGCAGCGCTGCCCTGACAAGGCGAATAGCTGAAGCTTTCTTT CASSAALTRRIAEAFF TRBJ1-1 TRBV5-1 few .
TGTGCCAGCAGCTCGTCCGGGAGCGGCGCAGATACGCAGTATTTT CASSSSGSGADTQYF TRBJ2-3 TRBV5-5 . .
TGTGCCACCACCGATCTCGGACAGGGGGTTTTAAACACTGAAGCTTTCTTT CATTDLGQGVLNTEAFF TRBJ1-1 TRBV24-1 many TRBD1
TGTGCCAGCAGGGGTACAGGCTCGGGTGGAAACACCATATATTTT CASRGTGSGGNTIYF TRBJ1-3 TRBV6-1 . .
TGTGCCAGCAGCTTAGGGATTGGCGCAGATACGCAGTATTTT CASSLGIGADTQYF TRBJ2-3 TRBV7-6 . .
TGCGCCAGCAGCTTGGGGGTATTGATCGGAGACGAGCAGTACTTC CASSLGVLIGDEQYF TRBJ2-7 TRBV5-1 . .
TGCGCCAGCAGCTCGGGCCCCGTCGAATCACCCCTCCACTTT CASSSGPVESPLHF TRBJ1-6 TRBV5-1 many .
TGTGCCAGCAGCTTAGCGCTAAGGGGTGGGGACGAGCAGTACTTC CASSLALRGGDEQYF TRBJ2-7 TRBV7-2 . .
TGCAGTGCAAGGGAGGGGGCCCTTTACAATGAGCAGTTCTTC CSAREGALYNEQFF TRBJ2-1 TRBV20-1 . .
TGTGCCAGCAGCTTATTTGGGGGTACGCAGTATTTT CASSLFGGTQYF TRBJ2-3 TRBV7-2 few .
TGTGCCAGCCGTGGCGGCCCTGACAATGAGCAGTTCTTC CASRGGPDNEQFF TRBJ2-1 TRBV9 few .
TGCGCCAGCAGCTTGGCTACCACCACCCCTTCTACGCAGTATTTT CASSLATTTPSTQYF TRBJ2-3 TRBV5-1 . .
TGCAGTGCTAGAGCTGGACCGGGCTCCTACGAGCAGTACTTC CSARAGPGSYEQYF TRBJ2-7 TRBV20-1 many .
TGTGCCAGCAGAAAGTATGGGACCCAACCGGGGGAGCTGTTTTTT CASRKYGTQPGELFF TRBJ2-2 TRBV6-1 . .
TGTGCCAGCAGCCTTGACGGAGTCTACGAGCAGTACTTC CASSLDGVYEQYF TRBJ2-7 TRBV7-2 many .
TGTGCCAGCAGTTTATTTTCAGGGAAGCAGTTCTTC CASSLFSGKQFF TRBJ2-1 TRBV12-3/TRBV12-4 many .
TGCGCCAGCAGCTTGGACAGGGGACTAGGAGGGAATGAGCAGTTCTTC CASSLDRGLGGNEQFF TRBJ2-1 TRBV5-1 . .
TGTGCCAGCAACCCGGCGGGCATTGGGGGGAATGAGCAGTTCTTC CASNPAGIGGNEQFF TRBJ2-1 TRBV7-9 few .
TGTGCCAGCAGTGAATTTGGCAAAGAGACCCAGTACTTC CASSEFGKETQYF TRBJ2-5 TRBV25-1 . .
TGTGCCAGCAGTTTGATAGCGGGAGACCCCACAGATACGCAGTATTTT CASSLIAGDPTDTQYF TRBJ2-3 TRBV6-5 . TRBD2
TGTGCCAGCAGTTTATCTAGCGGGAGATGGGAGACCCAGTACTTC CASSLSSGRWETQYF TRBJ2-5 TRBV27 . TRBD2
TGTGCCAGCAGACAGGGAGACGAGCAGTACTTC CASRQGDEQYF TRBJ2-7 TRBV4-2 . .
TGTGCCAGCGACGATGGCGAGCAGTACTTC CASDDGEQYF TRBJ2-7 TRBV6-1 few .
TGTGCCAGCAGTGTCCCCGAAGCGGGAGGGCCGTGGGAGACCCAGTACTTC CASSVPEAGGPWETQYF TRBJ2-5 TRBV25-1 few TRBD2
TGTGCCAGCAGCTTGGAGGGCCGGGGGGCCAGCACAGATACGCAGTATTTT CASSLEGRGASTDTQYF TRBJ2-3 TRBV5-8 . .
TGTGCCAGCAGTTACGACGGGGCGAACACCGGGGAGCTGTTTTTT CASSYDGANTGELFF TRBJ2-2 TRBV6-5 few .
TGTGCCAGCAAAAGGGTGGCCACCGGGGAGCTGTTTTTT CASKRVATGELFF TRBJ2-2 TRBV7-8 . .
TGTGCCAGCAGCCCAAGGACAGGGAGGATGAACACTGAAGCTTTCTTT CASSPRTGRMNTEAFF TRBJ1-1 TRBV7-6 . TRBD1
TGTGCCAGCAGCCACGAATTTACAGGGGAAACTAATGAAAAACTGTTTTTT CASSHEFTGETNEKLFF TRBJ1-4 TRBV3-1 . TRBD1
TGCGCCAGCAGCTTGGCAGGGACTAATGAAAAACTGTTTTTT CASSLAGTNEKLFF TRBJ1-4 TRBV5-1 many .
TGTGCCAGCAGCCGGTGGGGTGGAGGGGGGGGCACTGAAGCTTTCTTT CASSRWGGGGGTEAFF TRBJ1-1 TRBV27 . .
TGCGCCAGCAGCGTTGGAGCCGGACCACGAAACCAAGAGACCCAGTACTTC CASSVGAGPRNQETQYF TRBJ2-5 TRBV5-1 few .
TGTGCCAGCAGCGTAGGGACGACGAGCTCTGGAAACACCATATATTTT CASSVGTTSSGNTIYF TRBJ1-3 TRBV9 few .